These 28 T cell receptor beta chains were all obtained from the same sample, sequenced in a study of radiation and T cells in renal cell carcinoma. This table comes from immunoSEQ multiplex PCR, and its TCRdb copy is limited to in-frame clones, with some not included. The table lists around 140,000 clones, around 89% of them singletons, with 4.1% in the top ten. The time point here: baseline pretreatment blood. As to treatment: 15 Gy SBRT to primary tumor, nephrectomy 4 weeks later. The input for sequencing was blood, taken from a patient whose treatment included radiotherapy and nephrectomy. These receptors all stem from a woman aged 70-85 years with renal cell carcinoma.

V gene TRBV5-6 combines with J gene TRBJ2-3; D remains unclear. V was cut by 0 bases and J by 4 bases, with 0 bases left in between. CDR1 and CDR2 (germline): SGHDT, YYEEEE. The CDR3 length is 11 residues. CDR3 sequence: CASSLADTQYF. The CDR3 DNA is TGTGCCAGCAGCTTGGCAGATACGCAGTATTTT.

The chain couples TRBV6-6 to TRBJ1-1; D is ambiguous. From germline, CDR1 is MNHNY and CDR2 SVGAGI (reference sequence). This CDR3 has 15 amino acids. V was pared by 1 base and J by 5 bases, with 14 bases between. CDR3 DNA sequence: TGTGCCAGCAGTTACTTAGGCGCACGGGGAACTGAAGCTTTCTTT. Its translation is CASSYLGARGTEAFF.

The chain links TRBV4-2 to TRBJ1-2; D not certain. The germline V gene has CDR1 LGHNA and CDR2 YNFKEQ. This CDR3 is 13 amino acids long. V dropped 2 bases and J dropped 8 bases, with 12 bases sitting between them. CDR3 protein: CASSQSGPAGYTF. CDR3 bases: TGTGCCAGCAGCCAATCCGGGCCTGCGGGCTACACCTTC.

The gene calls are TRBV29-1 and TRBJ1-1; possible D gene TRBD1, 5 bases. CDR3 length equals 16 residues. The germline V gene has CDR1 SQVTM and CDR2 ANQGSEA. V was trimmed by 6 bases and J by 5 bases, leaving 25 bases between them. CDR3 coding DNA: TGCAGCGTCGGCGGGACGGCCGCCTTATGGAATACTGAAGCTTTCTTT. Translating it yields CSVGGTAALWNTEAFF.

This chain connects TRBV4-3 to TRBJ1-1; possible D gene TRBD1, 5 bases. Germline CDR1 LGHNA, CDR2 YSLEER. The CDR3 is 14 amino acids. V shed 0 bases and J shed 10 bases, with 15 bases lying between them. This CDR3 reads CASSQDDRSPPAFF. For the CDR3, the DNA is TGCGCCAGCAGCCAAGATGACAGATCACCCCCAGCTTTCTTT.

The chain links TRBV19 to TRBJ2-4, with 11 bases fitting TRBD2. CDR3 length: 17 residues. V lost 6 bases to trimming and J lost 5 bases; unmatched junction nucleotides: 12. From germline, CDR1 is LNHDA and CDR2 SQIVND (reference sequence). The CDR3 spells CASRTSGGPSRENIQYF. CDR3 nucleotides: TGTGCCAGTAGAACTAGCGGGGGCCCCTCCCGGGAAAACATTCAGTACTTC. Using reference TRBV19 and TRBJ2-4 for the parts outside the CDR3, the full variable domain is DGGITQSPKYLFRKEGQNVTLSCEQNLNHDAMYWYRQDPGQGLRLIYYSQIVNDFQKGDIAEGYSVSREKKESFPLTVTSAQKNPTAFYLCASRTSGGPSRENIQYFGAGTRLSVL.

This chain links TRBV14 with TRBJ2-2; 7 bases map to TRBD1. CDR1 is SGHDN and CDR2 is FVKESK in the germline V gene. The CDR3 loop spans 17 amino acids. The trim removed 0 bases at V and 6 bases at J, leaving 10 bases unmatched. CDR3 protein: CASSQDLIGGAAGELFF. CDR3 sequence (DNA): TGTGCCAGCAGCCAAGATCTGATAGGGGGCGCCGCCGGGGAGCTGTTTTTT.

V usage is TRBV6-1 and J usage is TRBJ2-2; maybe TRBD2 (5 bases). CDR1 MNHNS and CDR2 SASEGT come from the germline V gene. The CDR3 covers 14 residues. With 7 bases removed from V and 8 bases from J, the gap between germline ends came to 17 bases. The CDR3, as DNA: TGTGCCAGCACCCTAAGGGCAGGAGGAGGGGAGCTGTTTTTT. Residues: CASTLRAGGGELFF.

The chain joins TRBV6-5 to TRBJ2-5, with 9 bases lining up with TRBD1. The J segment lost 5 bases and the V segment lost 9 bases, leaving 7 bases of the junction unmatched. The CDR3 has 13 residues. CDR1 MNHEY and CDR2 SVGAGI come from the germline V gene. CDR3 sequence: CASSTGGWETQYF. The CDR3 DNA is TGTGCCAGTTCGACAGGGGGTTGGGAGACCCAGTACTTC.

This chain uses TRBV9 with TRBJ2-1, with 9 bases that match TRBD2. The CDR3 covers 16 residues. Germline V gene data show CDR1 as SGDLS and CDR2 as YYNGEE. The trim removed 0 bases at V and 8 bases at J, leaving 9 bases unmatched. The CDR3 coding sequence is TGTGCCAGCAGCGTAGTTTCTAGCGGGGCGGGACATGAGCAGTTCTTC. Translating gives CASSVVSSGAGHEQFF.

V and J are TRBV7-3 and TRBJ2-1, with D possibly being TRBD2 (5 bases). CDR3 size: 13 residues. Trimming cost V 2 bases and J 7 bases, with 9 bases left between them. Germline CDR1 is SGHTA and CDR2 is FQGTGA. The CDR3 reads CASSLVRGNEQFF. The CDR3 nucleotides read TGTGCCAGCAGCTTAGTTCGCGGGAATGAGCAGTTCTTC.

The chain links TRBV6-5 to TRBJ1-1; D may be TRBD1 (5 bases). CDR3 length: 13 amino acids. The V and J ends lost 7 bases and 0 bases respectively, with 9 bases between them. Germline V gene data show CDR1 as MNHEY and CDR2 as SVGAGI. The DNA for the CDR3 is TGTGCCAGCAACAAGGACATGAACACTGAAGCTTTCTTT. The encoded protein is CASNKDMNTEAFF.

V and J are TRBV5-4 and TRBJ1-5; D may be TRBD1 (5 bases). This CDR3 contains 15 residues. The V and J ends lost 4 bases and 1 base respectively, with 12 bases between them. Germline V gene sequence: CDR1 SGHNT, CDR2 YYREEE (reference sequence). CDR3 bases: TGTGCCAGCAGCCAGGGACCGGGGAGCAATCAGCCCCAGCATTTT. Its protein product is CASSQGPGSNQPQHF.

The chain links TRBV7-9 to TRBJ2-3; 9 bases map to TRBD1. The CDR3 loop spans 15 amino acids. CDR1 SEHNR and CDR2 FQNEAQ come from the germline V gene (reference sequence). The ends lost 5 bases at V and 4 bases at J; junction bases unmatched: 7. The CDR3 loop reads CASSPQTGGSDTQYF. Written as DNA, the CDR3 is TGTGCCAGCAGCCCCCAGACAGGGGGTTCAGATACGCAGTATTTT.

The gene calls are TRBV6-1 and TRBJ2-1; possible D gene TRBD2, 5 bases. Germline CDR1 MNHNS, CDR2 SASEGT. The V end lost 8 bases, the J end lost 6 bases, and 14 bases lay between the germline ends. The CDR3 loop spans 13 amino acids. CDR3 nucleotides: TGTGCCAGCTCCGAGCTAGCAGGCAATGAGCAGTTCTTC. It specifies CASSELAGNEQFF.

V and J are TRBV6-1 and TRBJ1-5; D gene ambiguous. Germline V gene sequence: CDR1 MNHNS, CDR2 SASEGT. The CDR3 covers 13 residues. Trimming stripped 6 bases from V and 0 bases from J, with 6 bases between. DNA for the CDR3: TGTGCCAGCAGGGAGGATAGCAATCAGCCCCAGCATTTT. It yields the protein CASREDSNQPQHF.

CDR3 bases: TGTGCCAGCAGCTTAGCACCCCAGGGGGCTGGAGGCTACACCTTC. Its translation: CASSLAPQGAGGYTF. This chain connects TRBV7-3 to TRBJ1-2, with 8 bases fitting TRBD1. This CDR3 comprises 15 residues. The germline gives CDR1 SGHTA, CDR2 FQGTGA. J lost 8 bases, V lost 2 bases, and 10 bases had no gene match. The full variable domain, its missing parts supplied by reference TRBV7-3 and TRBJ1-2, is GAGVSQTPSNKVTEKGKYVELRCDPISGHTALYWYRQSLGQGPEFLIYFQGTGAADDSGLPNDRFFAVRPEGSVSTLKIQRTERGDSAVYLCASSLAPQGAGGYTFGSGTRLTVV.

The rearrangement uses TRBV5-1 and TRBJ2-3; possibly TRBD2 for D (5 bases). The length of the CDR3 is 15 residues. From germline, CDR1 is SGHRS and CDR2 YFSETQ. Trimming took 1 base from V and 2 from J, leaving 11 bases between them. The CDR3 here is CASSLFGLDTDTQYF. DNA for the CDR3: TGCGCCAGCAGCTTGTTCGGACTTGACACAGATACGCAGTATTTT.

V is TRBV9 and J is TRBJ2-7, with D perhaps TRBD1 or TRBD2 (5 bases each). The CDR3 loop spans 15 amino acids. V was shortened by 4 bases and J by 2 bases, with 16 bases between the two germline ends. Germline CDR1 and CDR2: SGDLS and YYNGEE. CDR3 in amino acids: CASSMRAGSPYEQYF. The CDR3 DNA follows: TGTGCCAGCAGCATGAGGGCAGGGAGTCCCTACGAGCAGTACTTC.

In this sample, this clone turned up once. The chain couples TRBV29-1 to TRBJ2-5; D possibly uses TRBD1 or TRBD2 (6 bases each). This CDR3 contains 12 residues. V lost 4 bases and J lost 5, with 11 bases in between. Germline CDR1 and CDR2: SQVTM and ANQGSEA. The CDR3 DNA sequence: TGCAGCGTTGGTGGGGGGCGTGAGACCCAGTACTTC. Its translation is CSVGGGRETQYF.

This rearrangement joins TRBV14 to TRBJ1-6; D is undetermined. V lost 9 bases and J 1 base, leaving 10 bases between the germline ends. Germline assignment: CDR1 SGHDN and CDR2 FVKESK. This CDR3 contains 14 residues. CDR3 sequence (DNA): TGTGCCAGTGGACCGACTTCCTATAATTCACCCCTCCACTTT. It translates to CASGPTSYNSPLHF.

This clone appeared a single time. J is TRBJ1-1 and V is TRBV7-3; maybe TRBD1 (6 bases). The CDR3 length is 15 residues. Germline CDR1 SGHTA, CDR2 FQGTGA. V gave up 5 bases and J gave up 1 base, with 14 bases separating them. The CDR3 here is CASSPGQPGNTEAFF. The CDR3 DNA sequence: TGTGCCAGCAGCCCAGGACAGCCGGGGAACACTGAAGCTTTCTTT.

The chain links TRBV20-1 to TRBJ1-2, with D uncertain. Germline lookup yields CDR1 DFQATT and CDR2 SNEGSKA (reference sequence). The CDR3 contains 11 residues. The V and J ends lost 6 bases and 8 bases respectively, with 13 bases between them. CDR3 in DNA: TGCAGTGCCGAACGGGGAGACGGCTACACCTTC. Protein sequence: CSAERGDGYTF.

This chain joins TRBV9 and TRBJ2-3; D gene unclear. The CDR3 spans 16 residues. Trimming shortened V by 1 base and J by 0 bases, and 12 bases separated the two germline ends. Looked up from germline, CDR1 is SGDLS and CDR2 is YYNGEE. The DNA for the CDR3 is TGTGCCAGCAGCGTAAGTTCGCTAGGGAGCACAGATACGCAGTATTTT. Amino acid sequence: CASSVSSLGSTDTQYF.

This rearrangement joins TRBV28 to TRBJ2-7, with D perhaps matching TRBD1 or TRBD2 (5 bases each). This CDR3 is built from 14 residues. Trimming stripped 6 bases from V and 6 bases from J, with 18 bases between. CDR1 and CDR2 from the germline V gene are MDHEN and SYDVKM. In DNA form, the CDR3 reads TGTGCCAGCAGGGTAGGGTCGATGAGGGGCGAGCAGTACTTC. This translates into CASRVGSMRGEQYF.

The chain uses TRBV19 and TRBJ1-5, with TRBD1 as a possible D gene (6 bases). Deletions cut 4 bases from V and 0 bases from J, with 19 bases between. Germline assignment: CDR1 LNHDA and CDR2 SQIVND (reference sequence). The CDR3 contains 18 residues. The CDR3 region has the DNA TGTGCCAGTAGTAGACAGGCCCTAGGTTTGTATAGCAATCAGCCCCAGCATTTT. Encoded protein: CASSRQALGLYSNQPQHF. The variable domain in full, completed from reference TRBV19 and TRBJ1-5, reads DGGITQSPKYLFRKEGQNVTLSCEQNLNHDAMYWYRQDPGQGLRLIYYSQIVNDFQKGDIAEGYSVSREKKESFPLTVTSAQKNPTAFYLCASSRQALGLYSNQPQHFGDGTRLSIL.

J is TRBJ2-1 and V is TRBV13; 8 bases are shared with TRBD2. The J segment lost 4 bases and the V segment lost 1 base, leaving 3 bases of the junction unmatched. Germline V gene lookup returns CDR1 PRHDT and CDR2 FYEKMQ (reference sequence). This CDR3 is 15 amino acids long. This CDR3 reads CASSLVLAGYNEQFF. The CDR3 DNA is TGTGCCAGCAGCTTAGTCTTAGCGGGGTACAATGAGCAGTTCTTC. The full variable domain, rest sourced from reference TRBV13 and TRBJ2-1, is AAGVIQSPRHLIKEKRETATLKCYPIPRHDTVYWYQQGPGQDPQFLISFYEKMQSDKGSIPDRFSAQQFSDYHSELNMSSLELGDSALYFCASSLVLAGYNEQFFGPGTRLTVL.

This clone came up once. The rearrangement joins TRBV19 to TRBJ2-4; a possible D gene is TRBD1 (5 bases). Germline lookup yields CDR1 LNHDA and CDR2 SQIVND (reference sequence). V was pared by 4 bases and J by 3 bases, with 13 bases between. The CDR3 loop spans 15 amino acids. As DNA, the CDR3 is TGTGCCAGTAGTACACCCTCAGGGCACAAAAACATTCAGTACTTC. This sequence encodes CASSTPSGHKNIQYF.